This T cell receptor (beta chain) was profiled in a study of vaccination effects on CD4 cells after COVID-19. Whole-study context: The second dose preceded post-vaccine samples by a median of 72 days.

Findings and limits, study-wide: Convalescent patients were few in the study, and early post-infection timepoints were absent.

This table comes from immunoSEQ multiplex PCR, and its TCRdb copy is limited to in-frame clones, with some not included. This sample has roughly 41,000 clones, with around two thirds found just once. To note about this clone: Its antigen is not known.

Isolation of CD4+ T cells took place after 10 to 11 days of culture. Participants each got two BNT162b2 or mRNA-1273 vaccine doses. No vaccinee had earlier SARS-CoV-2 infection, and nucleocapsid antibodies were negative. Germline loops: CDR1 MNHEY, CDR2 SVGAGI. The CDR3 has 14 amino acids. V was cut by 4 bases and J by 4 bases, with 11 bases left in between. The rearrangement links TRBV6-5 to TRBJ1-3; D possibly corresponds to TRBD1 (5 bases). Sequenced here: CD4+ T cells from PBMCs cultured without peptide, sampled after COVID-19 vaccination. The sequence derives from a human donor who received a COVID-19 vaccine. The CDR3 here is CASSLGGAGNTIYF. The DNA for the CDR3 is TGTGCCAGCAGTTTAGGCGGGGCGGGAAACACCATATATTTT.